The rows below give T cell receptor beta chains drawn from one sample of a study of blood T cell repertoires in COVID-19. Some clones are missing from TCRdb's copy, which holds only in-frame ones; the method was immunoSEQ multiplex PCR. The sample includes hundreds of thousands of clones, around 90% of them seen just once. The sample taken for sequencing was peripheral blood. The receptors were sampled from a man aged 55-75 years with acute or convalescent COVID-19. Each CDR3 is given with its conserved first and last residue. D genes are given only for firm matches. Rows give clone size only sometimes, using once, few, many, or a class for an expanded clone.

V gene: TRBV21-1; D gene: NA; J gene: TRBJ2-2; clone size: few; CDR3 DNA: TGTGCCAGCAGCAAAGAGCGGGTTTCGAGCACCGGGGAGCTGTTTTTT; CDR3 protein: CASSKERVSSTGELFF
V gene: TRBV2; D gene: TRBD1; J gene: TRBJ2-5; clone size: once; CDR3 DNA: TGTGCCAGCAGATGGACAGGCCTGGGACAAGAGACCCAGTACTTC; CDR3 protein: CASRWTGLGQETQYF
V gene: TRBV7-2; D gene: NA; J gene: TRBJ1-3; clone size: NA; CDR3 DNA: TGTGCCAGCAGCTTAGGGGGCAATGTGAACACCATATATTTT; CDR3 protein: CASSLGGNVNTIYF
V gene: TRBV9; D gene: NA; J gene: TRBJ2-5; clone size: NA; CDR3 DNA: TGTGCCAGCAGCATCAACTGGGGGGTCCTCCAAGAGACCCAGTACTTC; CDR3 protein: CASSINWGVLQETQYF
V gene: TRBV6-5; D gene: TRBD1; J gene: TRBJ2-2; clone size: NA; CDR3 DNA: TGTGCCAGCAGTTATACCGGGACAGGGGGCGGCGGGGAGCTGTTTTTT; CDR3 protein: CASSYTGTGGGGELFF
V gene: TRBV19; D gene: NA; J gene: TRBJ2-2; clone size: few; CDR3 DNA: TGTGCCAGTAGTCTTCGGCAGGGCCTGGGGGAGCTGTTTTTT; CDR3 protein: CASSLRQGLGELFF
V gene: TRBV5-1; D gene: TRBD2; J gene: TRBJ2-1; clone size: many; CDR3 DNA: TGCGCCAGCAGCTTGGGGCCTAGCGGGGGGGCCCCCGGGAATGAGCAGTTCTTC; CDR3 protein: CASSLGPSGGAPGNEQFF
V gene: TRBV7-2; D gene: NA; J gene: TRBJ1-2; clone size: NA; CDR3 DNA: TGTGCCAGCAGCTTAGGAGGGAATGGCTACACCTTC; CDR3 protein: CASSLGGNGYTF
V gene: TRBV19; D gene: TRBD1; J gene: TRBJ2-7; clone size: few; CDR3 DNA: TGTGCCAGTAGTATTGCGCAGGGGGCCTACGAGCAGTACTTC; CDR3 protein: CASSIAQGAYEQYF
V gene: TRBV12-3/TRBV12-4; D gene: NA; J gene: TRBJ1-2; clone size: NA; CDR3 DNA: TGTGCCAGCTGCCTGGGGAGGAGTGGCTACACCTTC; CDR3 protein: CASCLGRSGYTF
V gene: TRBV6-5; D gene: NA; J gene: TRBJ1-1; clone size: few; CDR3 DNA: TGTGCCAGCAGTTACTCGACTTCGGGGGAAGGAGCTTTCTTT; CDR3 protein: CASSYSTSGEGAFF
V gene: TRBV4-2; D gene: TRBD1; J gene: TRBJ2-7; clone size: NA; CDR3 DNA: TGTGCCAGCAGCCAAGGGACAGGCGACTACGAGCAGTACTTC; CDR3 protein: CASSQGTGDYEQYF
V gene: TRBV19; D gene: TRBD1; J gene: TRBJ1-6; clone size: NA; CDR3 DNA: TGTGCCACTCAGACAGGGAGTAATTCACCCCTCCACTTT; CDR3 protein: CATQTGSNSPLHF
V gene: TRBV20-1; D gene: NA; J gene: TRBJ2-2; clone size: NA; CDR3 DNA: TGCAGTGCTAGTGAGAGGCCGACCGGGGAGCTGTTTTTT; CDR3 protein: CSASERPTGELFF
V gene: TRBV7-2; D gene: NA; J gene: TRBJ2-5; clone size: NA; CDR3 DNA: TGTGCCAGCAGCTTATACTCTCAAGAGACCCAGTACTTC; CDR3 protein: CASSLYSQETQYF
V gene: TRBV27; D gene: TRBD1; J gene: TRBJ1-6; clone size: NA; CDR3 DNA: TGTGCCAGCAGTTTCGGAGGGACAGGGTCGGGGTCACCCCTCCACTTT; CDR3 protein: CASSFGGTGSGSPLHF
V gene: TRBV2; D gene: TRBD2; J gene: TRBJ2-1; clone size: NA; CDR3 DNA: TGTGCCAGCCGGGAGGAAGCCTACAATGAGCAGTTCTTC; CDR3 protein: CASREEAYNEQFF
V gene: TRBV5-1; D gene: NA; J gene: TRBJ2-1; clone size: NA; CDR3 DNA: TGCGCCAGCAGATACGGGGATGAGCAGTTCTTC; CDR3 protein: CASRYGDEQFF
V gene: TRBV2; D gene: TRBD1; J gene: TRBJ1-6; clone size: few; CDR3 DNA: TGTGCCAGCAGCACGGACAGGGTTAATTCACCCCTCCACTTT; CDR3 protein: CASSTDRVNSPLHF
V gene: TRBV27; D gene: NA; J gene: TRBJ1-6; clone size: NA; CDR3 DNA: TGTGCCAGCAGTCTGCGACCGGGGGGCAATTCACCCCTCCACTTT; CDR3 protein: CASSLRPGGNSPLHF
V gene: TRBV29-1; D gene: TRBD1; J gene: TRBJ2-7; clone size: NA; CDR3 DNA: TGCAGCGTTGAAGCGACAGGGGGATCCGAGCAGTACTTC; CDR3 protein: CSVEATGGSEQYF
V gene: TRBV5-6; D gene: NA; J gene: TRBJ2-2; clone size: NA; CDR3 DNA: TGTGCCAGCAGCTTGTACAGAACCGGGGAGCTGTTTTTT; CDR3 protein: CASSLYRTGELFF
V gene: TRBV5-1; D gene: NA; J gene: TRBJ2-5; clone size: NA; CDR3 DNA: TGCGCCAGCAGCCAGGGATACGAAGAGACCCAGTACTTC; CDR3 protein: CASSQGYEETQYF
V gene: TRBV4-1; D gene: NA; J gene: TRBJ1-3; clone size: NA; CDR3 DNA: TGCGCCAGCAGCCAAGAGTCAGGGACTGGAAACACCATATATTTT; CDR3 protein: CASSQESGTGNTIYF
V gene: TRBV9; D gene: NA; J gene: TRBJ1-2; clone size: NA; CDR3 DNA: TGTGCCAGCAGCGTAGCTCTGGACAGCTTCTATGGCTACACCTTC; CDR3 protein: CASSVALDSFYGYTF
V gene: TRBV6-5; D gene: NA; J gene: TRBJ2-2; clone size: once; CDR3 DNA: TGTGCCACAGGGGACGGGGAGCTGTTTTTT; CDR3 protein: CATGDGELFF
V gene: TRBV15; D gene: NA; J gene: TRBJ2-7; clone size: NA; CDR3 DNA: TGTGCCACCAGCAGATTCCCCGGGGACACGAGCTCCTACGAGCAGTACTTC; CDR3 protein: CATSRFPGDTSSYEQYF
V gene: TRBV7-2; D gene: NA; J gene: TRBJ1-4; clone size: few; CDR3 DNA: TGTGCCAGCAGCTTCTTTATCGCAGGGGAGGGAAAACTGTTTTTT; CDR3 protein: CASSFFIAGEGKLFF
V gene: TRBV6-5; D gene: NA; J gene: TRBJ2-7; clone size: NA; CDR3 DNA: TGTGCCAGCAGTAGCTTGGGGGGTTCCTACGAGCAGTACTTC; CDR3 protein: CASSSLGGSYEQYF
V gene: TRBV9; D gene: NA; J gene: TRBJ2-5; clone size: NA; CDR3 DNA: TGTGCCAGCAGCGTAGGGGCCAAGGAGACCCAGTACTTC; CDR3 protein: CASSVGAKETQYF
V gene: TRBV5-1; D gene: TRBD2; J gene: TRBJ2-1; clone size: NA; CDR3 DNA: TGCGCCAGCACGTCGGGACTAGCGGGGGGGAATGAGCAGTTCTTC; CDR3 protein: CASTSGLAGGNEQFF
V gene: TRBV6-5; D gene: NA; J gene: TRBJ2-2; clone size: NA; CDR3 DNA: TGTGCCAGCACCTCCGCGGGGCCCAACACCGGGGAGCTGTTTTTT; CDR3 protein: CASTSAGPNTGELFF
V gene: TRBV3-1/TRBV3-2; D gene: NA; J gene: TRBJ2-1; clone size: NA; CDR3 DNA: TGTGCCAGCAGCCCCTTGGACAGTGGGAATGAGCAGTTCTTC; CDR3 protein: CASSPLDSGNEQFF
V gene: TRBV29-1; D gene: NA; J gene: TRBJ1-2; clone size: once; CDR3 DNA: TGCAGCGCCCAGGCCCCGACTAACTATGGCTACACCTTC; CDR3 protein: CSAQAPTNYGYTF
V gene: TRBV5-1; D gene: NA; J gene: TRBJ2-4; clone size: NA; CDR3 DNA: TGCGCCAGCAGCCCCCCGGACAGAGCCAAAAACATTCAGTACTTC; CDR3 protein: CASSPPDRAKNIQYF
V gene: TRBV18; D gene: TRBD1; J gene: TRBJ1-2; clone size: NA; CDR3 DNA: TGTGCCAGCTCAGCCGCCCGGGGACAGGAACCCTATGGCTACACCTTC; CDR3 protein: CASSAARGQEPYGYTF
V gene: TRBV19; D gene: NA; J gene: TRBJ1-1; clone size: NA; CDR3 DNA: TGTGCCAGTAGTGTCAGGGGTCCGGACACTGAAGCTTTCTTT; CDR3 protein: CASSVRGPDTEAFF
V gene: TRBV28; D gene: NA; J gene: TRBJ1-1; clone size: NA; CDR3 DNA: TGTGCCAGCAGTTTGTCAAACACTGAAGCTTTCTTT; CDR3 protein: CASSLSNTEAFF
V gene: TRBV5-1; D gene: TRBD2; J gene: TRBJ2-2; clone size: NA; CDR3 DNA: TGCGCCAGCAGCTTGTATACTAGCGGGACCGGGGAGCTGTTTTTT; CDR3 protein: CASSLYTSGTGELFF
V gene: TRBV19; D gene: NA; J gene: TRBJ2-3; clone size: NA; CDR3 DNA: TGTGCCAGTAGTATACGAGCGGGCCCCACAGATACGCAGTATTTT; CDR3 protein: CASSIRAGPTDTQYF
V gene: TRBV18; D gene: NA; J gene: TRBJ1-2; clone size: few; CDR3 DNA: TGTGCCAGCTCCCCCAGGGATCTTTATGGCTACACCTTC; CDR3 protein: CASSPRDLYGYTF
V gene: TRBV12-3/TRBV12-4; D gene: TRBD2; J gene: TRBJ2-7; clone size: NA; CDR3 DNA: TGTGCCAGCAGTAGGGGAGCGCGGGAGGGGCAGTACTTC; CDR3 protein: CASSRGAREGQYF
V gene: TRBV5-1; D gene: TRBD1; J gene: TRBJ2-1; clone size: NA; CDR3 DNA: TGCGCCAGCAGCAAAACAGGGGGGAGCTCCTACAATGAGCAGTTCTTC; CDR3 protein: CASSKTGGSSYNEQFF
V gene: TRBV7-8; D gene: NA; J gene: TRBJ1-1; clone size: NA; CDR3 DNA: TGTGCCAGCATAGGGAGGCAGATGAACACTGAAGCTTTCTTT; CDR3 protein: CASIGRQMNTEAFF
V gene: TRBV7-3; D gene: TRBD1; J gene: TRBJ1-1; clone size: NA; CDR3 DNA: TGTGCCAGCAGCTTAACCGGGACAGGGGGCCAGAACACTGAAGCTTTCTTT; CDR3 protein: CASSLTGTGGQNTEAFF
V gene: TRBV21-1; D gene: NA; J gene: TRBJ2-7; clone size: NA; CDR3 DNA: TGTGCCAACTACTTCACCTACGAGCAGTACTTC; CDR3 protein: CANYFTYEQYF
V gene: TRBV6-5; D gene: TRBD1; J gene: TRBJ1-5; clone size: NA; CDR3 DNA: TGTGCCAGCAGAAAGGACAGGGGTAGCAATCAGCCCCAGCATTTT; CDR3 protein: CASRKDRGSNQPQHF
V gene: TRBV29-1; D gene: NA; J gene: TRBJ2-3; clone size: NA; CDR3 DNA: TGCAGCGTTGAAGATCCGGGGAAAACCACAGATACGCAGTATTTT; CDR3 protein: CSVEDPGKTTDTQYF
V gene: TRBV5-6; D gene: NA; J gene: TRBJ2-7; clone size: NA; CDR3 DNA: TGTGCCAGCAGCTTGTTAGGGAGGGAGCAGTACTTC; CDR3 protein: CASSLLGREQYF
V gene: TRBV27; D gene: TRBD1; J gene: TRBJ2-4; clone size: NA; CDR3 DNA: TGTGCCAGCAGTTCCAGGACAGGGGACGACATTCAGTACTTC; CDR3 protein: CASSSRTGDDIQYF
V gene: TRBV28; D gene: TRBD1; J gene: TRBJ1-1; clone size: NA; CDR3 DNA: TGTGCCAGCAGACGGACAGGGGTTCGGTTAAGGACTGAAGCTTTCTTT; CDR3 protein: CASRRTGVRLRTEAFF
V gene: TRBV19; D gene: TRBD1; J gene: TRBJ1-1; clone size: NA; CDR3 DNA: TGTGCCAGTAGTCTAACCCGGACAGGGAGGAACACTGAAGCTTTCTTT; CDR3 protein: CASSLTRTGRNTEAFF
V gene: TRBV27; D gene: TRBD1; J gene: TRBJ1-2; clone size: NA; CDR3 DNA: TGTGCCAGCAGAGGGGGACAGGAGCCTTATGGCTACACCTTC; CDR3 protein: CASRGGQEPYGYTF